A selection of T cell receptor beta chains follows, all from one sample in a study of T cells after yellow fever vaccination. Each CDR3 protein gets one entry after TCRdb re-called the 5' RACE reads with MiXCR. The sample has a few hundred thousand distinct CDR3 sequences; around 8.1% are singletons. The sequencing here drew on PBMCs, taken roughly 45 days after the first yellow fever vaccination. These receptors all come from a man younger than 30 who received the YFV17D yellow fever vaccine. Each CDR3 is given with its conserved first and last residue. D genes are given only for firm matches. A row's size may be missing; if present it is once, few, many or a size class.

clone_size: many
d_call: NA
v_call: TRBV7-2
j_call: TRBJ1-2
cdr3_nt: TGTGCCAGCAGCTTAAGGCCGACCACTAACTATGGCTACACCTTC
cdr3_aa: CASSLRPTTNYGYTF

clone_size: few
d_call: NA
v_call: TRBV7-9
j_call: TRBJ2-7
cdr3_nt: TGTGCCAGCAGCCTAGACTGGTCCTACGAGCAGTACTTC
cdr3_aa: CASSLDWSYEQYF

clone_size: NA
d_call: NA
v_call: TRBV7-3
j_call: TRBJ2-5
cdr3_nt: TGTGCCAGCAGCCCGGCCGGGGATACGGAGACCCAGTACTTC
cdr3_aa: CASSPAGDTETQYF

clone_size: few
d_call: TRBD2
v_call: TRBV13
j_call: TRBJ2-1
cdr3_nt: TGTGCCAGCAGCCAGGGAGCGTTGGGGGGGTACAATGAGCAGTTCTTC
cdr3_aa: CASSQGALGGYNEQFF

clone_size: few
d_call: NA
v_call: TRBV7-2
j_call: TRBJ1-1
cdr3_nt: TGTGCCAGCAGCTTCCTTACGACGGGAAACACTGAAGCTTTCTTT
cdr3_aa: CASSFLTTGNTEAFF

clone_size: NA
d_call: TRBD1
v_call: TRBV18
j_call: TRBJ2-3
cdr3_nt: TGTGCCAGCTCACCACCGTCAGGGGGCATAGATACGCAGTATTTT
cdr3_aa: CASSPPSGGIDTQYF

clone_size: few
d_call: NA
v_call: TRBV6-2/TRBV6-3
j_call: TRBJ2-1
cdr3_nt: TGTGCCAGCAGGGTACTAGTCATCGATGAGCAGTTCTTC
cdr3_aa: CASRVLVIDEQFF

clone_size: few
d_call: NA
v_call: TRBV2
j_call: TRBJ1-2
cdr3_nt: TGTGCCAGCAGTGCACCGGGCGGAGATGGCTACACCTTC
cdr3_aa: CASSAPGGDGYTF

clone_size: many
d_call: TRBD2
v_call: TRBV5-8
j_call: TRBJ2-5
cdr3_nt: TGTGCCAGCAGCCGGGGACTAGCGGGGGGCAGACAAGAGACCCAGTACTTC
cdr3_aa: CASSRGLAGGRQETQYF

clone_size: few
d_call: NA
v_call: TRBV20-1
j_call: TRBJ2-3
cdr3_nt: TGCAGTGCCCCTATACTAAGCGATACGCAGTATTTT
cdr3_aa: CSAPILSDTQYF

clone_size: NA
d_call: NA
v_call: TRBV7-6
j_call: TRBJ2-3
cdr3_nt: TGTGCCAGCAGCTTAGATTCATTCGGGGAGCTGGGGACAGATACGCAGTATTTT
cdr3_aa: CASSLDSFGELGTDTQYF

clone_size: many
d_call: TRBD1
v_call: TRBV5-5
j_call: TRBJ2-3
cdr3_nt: TGTGCCAGCAGCGGGGAGGGGACAGGGGGGACAGATACGCAGTATTTT
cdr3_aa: CASSGEGTGGTDTQYF

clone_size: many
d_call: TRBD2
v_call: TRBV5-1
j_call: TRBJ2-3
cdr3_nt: TGCGCCAGCAGCGCGAGCCTAGCGGGGCGGACAGATACGCAGTATTTT
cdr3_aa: CASSASLAGRTDTQYF

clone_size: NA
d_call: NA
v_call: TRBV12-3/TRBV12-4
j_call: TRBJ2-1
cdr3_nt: TGTGCCAGCAGTTTGCGCCTGGGGCCGGAGAGGAATGAGCAGTTCTTC
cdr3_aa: CASSLRLGPERNEQFF

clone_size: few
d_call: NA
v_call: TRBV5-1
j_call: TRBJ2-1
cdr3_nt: TGCGCCAGCAGCTTGGGTGGCATTGGAAATGAGCAGTTCTTC
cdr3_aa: CASSLGGIGNEQFF

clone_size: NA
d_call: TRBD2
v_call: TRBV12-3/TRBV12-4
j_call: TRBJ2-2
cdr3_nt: TGTGCCAGCATTCCAAGGATAGCGGGGGAAGGGGGCGGGGAGCTGTTTTTT
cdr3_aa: CASIPRIAGEGGGELFF